This TCR beta chain derives from a study of T cell responses to AZD1222 COVID-19 vaccine. Study details: Timing groups of about 4 and about 12 weeks for second doses were pooled. Study-level findings and limits: Recipients of two AZD1222 doses showed rising Spike-specific TCR breadth and depth. Nearly half of spike-specific TCRs reportedly go after variant regions that carry no mutations. The CD4 TCRs associated with vaccination extended across spike and predominated at 160-218 and 743-854.

The CDR3 length is 15 residues. In germline, CDR1 is LGHNT, CDR2 FRNRAP. Using immunoSEQ multiplex PCR, the repertoire was profiled, and TCRdb retains in-frame clones only, with some absent. The data hold 160,000 or so clones, with about 90% observed a single time. On this clone itself: Its cognate antigen is unknown. A junction boundary mismatches the germline segment, possibly from a read error.

The TCR comes from an adult in good health. Source: peripheral blood, taken on day 0 of AZD1222 vaccination. V usage is TRBV12-5 and J usage is TRBJ1-2, with D possibly being TRBD1 (6 bases). The CDR3 reads CASALVLGHNYGYTF. The CDR3 bases are TGTGCTAGTGCTTTGGTCCTGGGACATAACTATGGCTACACCTTC.